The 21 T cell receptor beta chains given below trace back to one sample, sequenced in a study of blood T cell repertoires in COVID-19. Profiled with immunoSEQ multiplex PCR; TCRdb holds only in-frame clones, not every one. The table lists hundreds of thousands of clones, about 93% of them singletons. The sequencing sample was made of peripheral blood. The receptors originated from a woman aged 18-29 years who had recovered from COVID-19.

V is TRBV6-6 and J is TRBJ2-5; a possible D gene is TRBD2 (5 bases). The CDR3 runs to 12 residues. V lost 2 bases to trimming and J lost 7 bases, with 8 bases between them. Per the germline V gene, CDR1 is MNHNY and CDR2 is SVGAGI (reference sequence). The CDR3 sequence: CASSYLAGTQYF. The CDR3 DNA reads TGTGCCAGCAGTTACCTGGCGGGGACCCAGTACTTC.

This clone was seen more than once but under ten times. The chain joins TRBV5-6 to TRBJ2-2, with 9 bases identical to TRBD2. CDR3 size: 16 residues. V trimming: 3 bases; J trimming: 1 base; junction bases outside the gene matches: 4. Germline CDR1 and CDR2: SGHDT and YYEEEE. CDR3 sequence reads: CASSSWTSENTGELFF. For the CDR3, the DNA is TGTGCCAGCAGCTCATGGACTAGCGAGAACACCGGGGAGCTGTTTTTT.

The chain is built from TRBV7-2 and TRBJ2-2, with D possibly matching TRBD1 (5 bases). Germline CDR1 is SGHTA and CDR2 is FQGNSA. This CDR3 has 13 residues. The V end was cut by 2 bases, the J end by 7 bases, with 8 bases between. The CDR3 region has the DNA TGTGCCAGCAGCTTACAGGGCGTCGGGGAGCTGTTTTTT. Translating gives CASSLQGVGELFF.

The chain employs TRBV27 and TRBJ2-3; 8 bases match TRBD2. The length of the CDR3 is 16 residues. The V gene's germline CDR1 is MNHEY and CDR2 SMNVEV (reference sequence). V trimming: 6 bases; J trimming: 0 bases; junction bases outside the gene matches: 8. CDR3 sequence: CASSLLSGISTDTQYF. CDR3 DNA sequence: TGTGCCAGCAGCCTACTTAGCGGGATAAGCACAGATACGCAGTATTTT.

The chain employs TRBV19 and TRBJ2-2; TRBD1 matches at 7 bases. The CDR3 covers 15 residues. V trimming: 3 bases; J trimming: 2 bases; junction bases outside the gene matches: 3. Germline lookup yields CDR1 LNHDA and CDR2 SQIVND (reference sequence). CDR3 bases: TGTGCCAGTAGTATGGGACAGACCAACACCGGGGAGCTGTTTTTT. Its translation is CASSMGQTNTGELFF.

CDR3: CASKEDRSYNEQFF. The CDR3 DNA sequence: TGTGCCAGTAAGGAGGACAGAAGTTACAATGAGCAGTTCTTC. The chain recombines TRBV19 with TRBJ2-1; D is possibly TRBD1 (6 bases). The length of the CDR3 is 14 residues. The V gene lost 7 bases and the J gene lost 4 bases, with 14 bases spanning the gap. CDR1 is LNHDA, CDR2 SQIVND, per germline (reference sequence).

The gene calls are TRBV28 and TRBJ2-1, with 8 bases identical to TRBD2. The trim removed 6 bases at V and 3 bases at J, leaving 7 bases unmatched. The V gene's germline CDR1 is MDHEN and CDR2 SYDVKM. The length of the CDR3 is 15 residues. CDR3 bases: TGTGCCAGCAGCCTTCCAGCGGGAGTCTACAATGAGCAGTTCTTC. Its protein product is CASSLPAGVYNEQFF. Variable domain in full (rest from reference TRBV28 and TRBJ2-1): DVKVTQSSRYLVKRTGEKVFLECVQDMDHENMFWYRQDPGLGLRLIYFSYDVKMKEKGDIPEGYSVSREKKERFSLILESASTNQTSMYLCASSLPAGVYNEQFFGPGTRLTVL.

The CDR3 coding sequence is TGTGCCAGAAGCTTGGTGACTTTATCACTCTACGAGCAGTACGTC. It is translated as CARSLVTLSLYEQYV. The rearrangement joins TRBV5-3 to TRBJ2-7; no reliable D call. TRBV5-3 is annotated as an ORF whose role is uncertain. V dropped 0 bases and J dropped 3 bases, with 13 bases sitting between them. The CDR3 is 15 amino acids.

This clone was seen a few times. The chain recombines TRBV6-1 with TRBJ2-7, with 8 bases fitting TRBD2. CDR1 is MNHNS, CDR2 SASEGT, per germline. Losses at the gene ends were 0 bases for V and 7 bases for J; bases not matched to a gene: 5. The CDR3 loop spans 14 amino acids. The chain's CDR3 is CASSEAGAGDEQYV. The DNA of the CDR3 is TGTGCCAGCAGTGAAGCTGGAGCGGGAGATGAGCAGTACGTC.

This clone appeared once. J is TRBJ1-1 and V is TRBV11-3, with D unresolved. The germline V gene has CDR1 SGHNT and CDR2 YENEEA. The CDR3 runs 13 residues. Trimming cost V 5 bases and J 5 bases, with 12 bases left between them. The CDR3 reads CASSKNPGTEAFF. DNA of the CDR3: TGTGCCAGCAGCAAAAACCCGGGTACTGAAGCTTTCTTT.

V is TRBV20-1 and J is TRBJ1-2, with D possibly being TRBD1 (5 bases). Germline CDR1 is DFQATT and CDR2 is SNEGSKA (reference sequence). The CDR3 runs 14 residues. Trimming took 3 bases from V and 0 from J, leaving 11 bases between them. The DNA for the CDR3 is TGCAGTGCTAGTTTGCGGGGACCTAACTATGGCTACACCTTC. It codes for CSASLRGPNYGYTF.

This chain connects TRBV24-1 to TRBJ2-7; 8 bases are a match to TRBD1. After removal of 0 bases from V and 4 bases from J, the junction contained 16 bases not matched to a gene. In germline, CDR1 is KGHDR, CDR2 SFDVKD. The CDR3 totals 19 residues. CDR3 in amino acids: CATSDLSQGAPPSTYEQYV. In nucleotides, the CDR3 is TGTGCCACCAGTGATTTGAGCCAGGGGGCGCCACCTTCCACGTACGAGCAGTACGTC.

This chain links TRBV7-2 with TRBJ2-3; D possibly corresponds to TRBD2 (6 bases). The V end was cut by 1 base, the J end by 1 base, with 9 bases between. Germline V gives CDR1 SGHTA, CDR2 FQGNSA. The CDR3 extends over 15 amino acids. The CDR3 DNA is TGTGCCAGCAGCTTAGGGGGGGTAGGCACAGATACGCAGTATTTT. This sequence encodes CASSLGGVGTDTQYF.

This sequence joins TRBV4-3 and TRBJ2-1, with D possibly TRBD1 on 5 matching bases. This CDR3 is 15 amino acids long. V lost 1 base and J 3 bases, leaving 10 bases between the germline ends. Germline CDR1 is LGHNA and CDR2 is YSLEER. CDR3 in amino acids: CASSQVPTVYNEQFF. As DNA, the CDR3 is TGCGCCAGCAGCCAAGTCCCGACAGTCTACAATGAGCAGTTCTTC.

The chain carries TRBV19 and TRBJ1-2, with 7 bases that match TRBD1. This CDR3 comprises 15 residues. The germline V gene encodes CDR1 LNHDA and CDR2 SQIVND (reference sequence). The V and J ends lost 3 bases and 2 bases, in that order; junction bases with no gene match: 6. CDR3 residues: CASSMGTAWNYGYTF. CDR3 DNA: TGTGCCAGTAGTATGGGGACAGCTTGGAACTATGGCTACACCTTC.

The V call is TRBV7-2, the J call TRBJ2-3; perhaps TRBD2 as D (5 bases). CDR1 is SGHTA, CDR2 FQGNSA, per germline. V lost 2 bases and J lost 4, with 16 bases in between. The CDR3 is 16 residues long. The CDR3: CASSLFGPGNPDTQYF. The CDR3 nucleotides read TGTGCCAGCAGCTTATTTGGGCCGGGGAACCCAGATACGCAGTATTTT.

DNA of the CDR3: TGCAGTGCTAGTGCGGGAGTAGCGCAGTATTTT. Its protein is CSASAGVAQYF. The chain carries TRBV20-1 and TRBJ2-3, with 7 bases matching TRBD2. The CDR3 consists of 11 residues. CDR1 and CDR2 (germline): DFQATT, SNEGSKA (reference sequence). V shed 3 bases, J shed 10 bases, and the junction held 4 bases outside the gene matches.

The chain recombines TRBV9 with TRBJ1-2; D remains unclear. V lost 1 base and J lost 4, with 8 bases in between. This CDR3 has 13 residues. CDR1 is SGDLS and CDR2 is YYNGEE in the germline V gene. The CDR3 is CASSVRAGYGYTF. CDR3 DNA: TGTGCCAGCAGCGTAAGGGCGGGCTATGGCTACACCTTC.

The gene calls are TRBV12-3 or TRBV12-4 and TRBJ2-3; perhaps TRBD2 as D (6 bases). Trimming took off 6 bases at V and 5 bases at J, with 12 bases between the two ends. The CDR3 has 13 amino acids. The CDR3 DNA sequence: TGTGCCAGCAGGTGGGGTAGCGGAGATACGCAGTATTTT. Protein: CASRWGSGDTQYF.

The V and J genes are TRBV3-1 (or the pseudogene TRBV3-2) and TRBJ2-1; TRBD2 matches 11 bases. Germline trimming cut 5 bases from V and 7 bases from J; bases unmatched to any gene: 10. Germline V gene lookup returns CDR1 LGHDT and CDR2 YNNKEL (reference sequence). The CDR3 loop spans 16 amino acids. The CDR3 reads CASSARLAGRGNEQFF. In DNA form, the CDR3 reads TGTGCCAGCAGCGCCCGACTAGCGGGAAGGGGAAATGAGCAGTTCTTC.

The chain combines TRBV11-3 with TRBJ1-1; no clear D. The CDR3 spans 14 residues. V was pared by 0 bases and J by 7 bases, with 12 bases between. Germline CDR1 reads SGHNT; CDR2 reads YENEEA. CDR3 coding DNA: TGTGCCAGCAGCTTAGATGTAGGCGGCCTTGAAGCTTTCTTT. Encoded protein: CASSLDVGGLEAFF.